The clone carrying this T cell receptor (beta chain) was detected only a few times. What it binds is unknown. The CDR3 sequence is 17 residues long. The germline V gene encodes CDR1 SGDLS and CDR2 YYNGEE. The V and J ends lost 0 bases and 2 bases, in that order; junction bases with no gene match: 2. This specimen belongs to a study of blood T cells in healthy people across ages. Study-wide findings and caveats: The recorded TCR beta diversity per million T cells decreased in a roughly linear manner with age.

The second PCR ran about 6 to 12 cycles with a sample-barcoded 5' primer and J-beta primers. A 12-random-nucleotide template-switch adaptor tagged each cDNA molecule. TCRdb independently ran MiXCR on the 5' RACE reads; one entry per CDR3 protein. The sample holds about 1.6 million distinct CDR3 sequences, 34% seen once. This sequence was found in a woman aged 25 to 39 in good health. Input material: blood. V and J are TRBV9 and TRBJ2-7; TRBD2 matches at 16 bases. CDR3 amino acids: CASSVGGLAGGPYEQYF. DNA for the CDR3: TGTGCCAGCAGCGTAGGGGGACTAGCGGGAGGGCCCTACGAGCAGTACTTC.